This passage covers 25 T cell receptor beta chains from one sample sequenced in a study of shared clonotypes between healthy human individuals (dated by TCRdb to the early 2020s). The library was produced with the immunoSEQ multiplex PCR assay. Held by TCRdb, this immuneACCESS table contains in-frame sequences only and omits some clones. Under half of the omission traces to an unresolved V gene where checked; the cause of the rest is unknown. The sample yields millions of clones; 93% were counted once. The ten largest make up approximately 0.4% of the sample. What was sequenced was naive CD4+ T cells from PBMCs. According to the study, the label for this sample's cell subset or site signals: CD45RA+ positively selected. The receptors were sampled from a man younger than 35 in good health. Some clones in this sample may be carry-over from other donors' samples.

This clone is a singleton in its sample. The chain recombines TRBV6-5 with TRBJ1-2; the match to TRBD1 covers 7 bases. The CDR3 has 16 amino acids. Germline CDR1 MNHEY, CDR2 SVGAGI. Germline trimming cut 2 bases from V and 4 bases from J; bases unmatched to any gene: 10. The CDR3 nucleotides are TGTGCCAGCAGTTACACTTCCAGGGGACAGAGCTATGGCTACACCTTC. Amino acid sequence: CASSYTSRGQSYGYTF.

This chain connects TRBV28 to TRBJ1-4, with D hard to call. Trimming stripped 6 bases from V and 5 bases from J, with 13 bases between. Germline CDR1 and CDR2: MDHEN and SYDVKM. The CDR3 loop spans 14 amino acids. The CDR3 bases are TGTGCCAGCAGGCGGAGCTCTTTAAATGAAAAACTGTTTTTT. It is translated as CASRRSSLNEKLFF.

The CDR3 is CASAREAGSSEQYF. CDR3 DNA: TGTGCCAGCGCTCGAGAAGCGGGATCAAGCGAGCAGTACTTC. The chain couples TRBV18 to TRBJ2-7; 7 positions agree with TRBD2. The CDR3 is made up of 14 amino acids. Germline assignment: CDR1 KGHSH and CDR2 LQKENI. V shed 8 bases and J 6 bases; nucleotides not matched to a gene: 13.

The chain has TRBV27 and TRBJ2-1; 13 bases match TRBD2. V was pared by 1 base and J by 7 bases, with 7 bases of the junction left unmatched. CDR3 length: 17 residues. Germline values: CDR1 MNHEY, CDR2 SMNVEV (reference sequence). DNA of the CDR3: TGTGCCAGCAGTTTATATACTAGCGGGAGGGCCCTTAATGAGCAGTTCTTC. Its translation: CASSLYTSGRALNEQFF.

The chain employs TRBV6-6 and TRBJ2-2; 7 bases fit TRBD2. J gave up 7 bases and V 6 bases, and 8 bases lay outside the gene matches. The CDR3 runs to 14 residues. Germline CDR1 and CDR2: MNHNY and SVGAGI (reference sequence). The CDR3 spells CASRLGDYIGELFF. The DNA of the CDR3 is TGTGCCAGCAGACTTGGGGACTACATCGGGGAGCTGTTTTTT.

The chain uses TRBV15 and TRBJ1-2; D call uncertain. V was trimmed by 0 bases and J by 5 bases, leaving 19 bases between them. The germline gives CDR1 LNHNV, CDR2 YYDKDF (reference sequence). This CDR3 is built from 17 residues. The CDR3 DNA follows: TGTGCCACCAGCAGAGATGAAGTCGGAGGCGGCGGTTATGGCTACACCTTC. Translated: CATSRDEVGGGGYGYTF.

The CDR3 protein is CASSLVPGETNEQFF. CDR3 bases: TGTGCCAGCAGCTTGGTCCCGGGAGAGACCAATGAGCAGTTCTTC. The J gene is TRBJ2-1, the V gene TRBV5-4; D might be TRBD2 (6 bases). The germline CDR1 and CDR2 sequences are SGHNT and YYREEE (reference sequence). The CDR3 contains 15 residues. V was cut by 0 bases and J by 6 bases, with 13 bases left in between.

The V and J genes are TRBV25-1 and TRBJ2-3; perhaps D is TRBD1 or TRBD2 (5 bases each). CDR3 size: 14 residues. Germline CDR1 and CDR2: MGHDK and SYGVNS. Trimming cost V 3 bases and J 4 bases, with 11 bases left between them. In DNA, the CDR3 is TGTGCCAGCAGTGACCCCCAGGGACCAGATACGCAGTATTTT. This sequence encodes CASSDPQGPDTQYF.

About this clone itself: Other DNA sequences from this sample encode an identical CDR3 as well. The chain employs TRBV11-3 and TRBJ2-1; D may correspond to TRBD1 or TRBD2 (5 bases each). V lost 5 bases and J 2 bases, leaving 10 bases between the germline ends. The CDR3 covers 14 residues. Germline CDR1 and CDR2: SGHNT and YENEEA. The chain's CDR3 is CASSPGTPYNEQFF. The CDR3 bases are TGTGCCAGCAGCCCAGGGACGCCCTACAATGAGCAGTTCTTC.

This clone has only one observation. The rearrangement joins TRBV27 to TRBJ2-7, with 7 bases lining up with TRBD2. The V segment lost 0 bases and the J segment 6 bases; nucleotides outside the gene matches: 8. This CDR3 region has 15 residues. Germline V lookup: CDR1 MNHEY, CDR2 SMNVEV (reference sequence). The CDR3 reads CASSLSGGRAGEQYF. In DNA, the CDR3 is TGTGCCAGCAGTTTATCGGGTGGGAGGGCCGGCGAGCAGTACTTC.

The rearrangement uses TRBV27 and TRBJ1-2, with D tentatively TRBD1 (6 bases). The CDR3 length is 11 residues. The V gene's germline CDR1 is MNHEY and CDR2 SMNVEV (reference sequence). Between the trimmed V and J ends, which lost 10 bases and 4 bases, there was a span of 10 bases. DNA for the CDR3: TGTGCCACCAGGGGAGGCTATGGCTACACCTTC. This sequence encodes CATRGGYGYTF.

In its sample, this clone was seen once. The chain carries TRBV5-4 and TRBJ2-3; D perhaps matches TRBD2 (5 bases). Trimming pared 5 bases from V and 2 bases from J, leaving 18 bases between. From germline, CDR1 is SGHNT and CDR2 YYREEE (reference sequence). CDR3 length: 16 amino acids. The DNA of the CDR3 is TGTGCCAGCAGTCGGGGTGGCGGCCGGCTCACAGATACGCAGTATTTT. Its translation: CASSRGGGRLTDTQYF. The variable domain in full, with the rest retrieved from reference TRBV5-4 and TRBJ2-3, is ETGVTQSPTHLIKTRGQQVTLRCSSQSGHNTVSWYQQALGQGPQFIFQYYREEENGRGNFPPRFSGLQFPNYSSELNVNALELDDSALYLCASSRGGGRLTDTQYFGPGTRLTVL.

V gene TRBV6-5 combines with J gene TRBJ2-7; D unclear. V lost 6 bases, J lost 7 bases, and 10 bases lay in between. The CDR3 runs 11 residues. Germline CDR1 MNHEY, CDR2 SVGAGI. For the CDR3, the DNA is TGTGCCAGCAGGTCCGTAGGGGAGCAGTACTTC. Translated, it gives CASRSVGEQYF.

This clone has just one count. The chain recombines TRBV7-2 with TRBJ2-7, with 10 bases that match TRBD2. The CDR3 spans 21 residues. Germline values: CDR1 SGHTA, CDR2 FQGNSA. With V trimmed by 0 bases and J by 0 bases, 17 bases remained unmatched. The chain's CDR3 is CASSLAWFPAGGPRSSYEQYF. The CDR3 bases are TGTGCCAGCAGCTTAGCGTGGTTCCCAGCGGGAGGGCCCAGGAGCTCCTACGAGCAGTACTTC. Based on the CDR3 plus reference TRBV7-2 and TRBJ2-7, the full variable domain is GAGVSQSPSNKVTEKGKDVELRCDPISGHTALYWYRQSLGQGLEFLIYFQGNSAPDKSGLPSDRFSAERTGGSVSTLTIQRTQQEDSAVYLCASSLAWFPAGGPRSSYEQYFGPGTRLTVT.

The count of this clone is one. In the same sample, other DNA sequences code for this CDR3. The chain uses TRBV5-1 and TRBJ1-1; 7 positions match TRBD1. Per germline, CDR1 SGHRS and CDR2 YFSETQ. The CDR3 runs to 14 residues. The V segment lost 4 bases and the J segment 1 base; nucleotides outside the gene matches: 4. CDR3 residues: CASSPTGQNTEAFF. In nucleotides, the CDR3 is TGCGCCAGCAGCCCGACAGGGCAGAACACTGAAGCTTTCTTT.

The CDR3 DNA reads TGTGCCAGCTCACCCTCCAGGGGTGGCCAAAACATTCAGTACTTC. The encoded protein is CASSPSRGGQNIQYF. The chain has TRBV18 and TRBJ2-4; the D gene is possibly TRBD1 (6 bases). The CDR3 contains 15 residues. Germline values: CDR1 KGHSH, CDR2 LQKENI. The V end lost 3 bases, the J end lost 5 bases, and 14 bases lay between the germline ends. Complete variable domain (other parts from reference TRBV18 and TRBJ2-4): NAGVMQNPRHLVRRRGQEARLRCSPMKGHSHVYWYRQLPEEGLKFMVYLQKENIIDESGMPKERFSAEFPKEGPSILRIQQVVRGDSAAYFCASSPSRGGQNIQYFGAGTRLSVL.

The chain couples TRBV6-5 to TRBJ2-7; no definite D call. The CDR3 covers 13 residues. The V gene lost 0 bases and the J gene lost 6 bases, with 9 bases spanning the gap. The germline V gene encodes CDR1 MNHEY and CDR2 SVGAGI. CDR3 residues: CASSYSASREQYF. CDR3 DNA sequence: TGTGCCAGCAGTTACTCAGCAAGTCGCGAGCAGTACTTC.

The chain couples TRBV14 to TRBJ1-1, with a possible D match to TRBD1 (5 bases). V was clipped by 0 bases and J by 10 bases, with 12 bases between them. The germline V gene encodes CDR1 SGHDN and CDR2 FVKESK. The length of the CDR3 is 13 residues. The CDR3 nucleotides read TGTGCCAGCAGCCAAGACGCCTGGGGGGGAGCTTTCTTT. Its protein product is CASSQDAWGGAFF.

The chain carries TRBV28 and TRBJ2-3; D is unclear. Germline CDR1 MDHEN, CDR2 SYDVKM. This CDR3 is built from 15 residues. V lost 8 bases and J lost 5, with 20 bases in between. In nucleotides, the CDR3 is TGTGCCAGCGGTGTTTTAGGGATTGAGGTAGATACGCAGTATTTT. As protein: CASGVLGIEVDTQYF. Combining the CDR3 with reference TRBV28 and TRBJ2-3 gives the whole variable domain DVKVTQSSRYLVKRTGEKVFLECVQDMDHENMFWYRQDPGLGLRLIYFSYDVKMKEKGDIPEGYSVSREKKERFSLILESASTNQTSMYLCASGVLGIEVDTQYFGPGTRLTVL.

The rearrangement uses TRBV9 and TRBJ2-3; D gene uncertain. There are 15 residues in the CDR3. Trimming took 0 bases from V and 10 from J, leaving 18 bases between them. CDR1 and CDR2 (germline): SGDLS, YYNGEE. CDR3 coding DNA: TGTGCCAGCAGCGTAGCTGGAGCCGACATACTTTCGCAGTATTTT. Translation gives CASSVAGADILSQYF. Supplemented by reference TRBV9 and TRBJ2-3, the full variable domain reads DSGVTQTPKHLITATGQRVTLRCSPRSGDLSVYWYQQSLDQGLQFLIQYYNGEERAKGNILERFSAQQFPDLHSELNLSSLELGDSALYFCASSVAGADILSQYFGPGTRLTVL.

The chain couples TRBV29-1 to TRBJ2-7; no reliable D call. CDR1 and CDR2 from the germline V gene are SQVTM and ANQGSEA. The CDR3 is 14 residues long. V was cut by 5 bases and J by 1 base, with 15 bases left in between. CDR3 protein: CSVFQLGWSYEQYF. The CDR3 region has the DNA TGCAGCGTTTTTCAGCTGGGTTGGTCCTACGAGCAGTACTTC.

The V gene is TRBV30, the J gene TRBJ2-5; TRBD2 matches at 7 bases. Germline V lookup: CDR1 GTSNPN, CDR2 SVGIG (reference sequence). The CDR3 is 16 residues long. After removal of 5 bases from V and 5 bases from J, the junction contained 17 bases not matched to a gene. The CDR3 DNA is TGTGCCTGGGACGGACTCCTAGGGGAGCGGGGTGAGACCCAGTACTTC. Its translation: CAWDGLLGERGETQYF. The full variable domain, rest sourced from reference TRBV30 and TRBJ2-5, is SQTIHQWPATLVQPVGSPLSLECTVEGTSNPNLYWYRQAAGRGLQLLFYSVGIGQISSEVPQNLSASRPQDRQFILSSKKLLLSDSGFYLCAWDGLLGERGETQYFGPGTRLLVL.

The chain employs TRBV5-1 and TRBJ2-2, with D possibly TRBD1 on 6 matching bases. Germline loops: CDR1 SGHRS, CDR2 YFSETQ. V lost 3 bases and J 0 bases, leaving 9 bases between the germline ends. The CDR3 is 15 residues long. Written as DNA, the CDR3 is TGCGCCAGCAGCTCGGGACAAACGAACACCGGGGAGCTGTTTTTT. As protein: CASSSGQTNTGELFF.

V and J are TRBV21-1 and TRBJ2-7; whether TRBD1, the table's D call, matches the DNA was not checked. TRBV21-1 is shown as a pseudogene. This CDR3 contains 12 residues. As DNA, the CDR3 is TGTGCCAGCAGTGTCGCAGGGGACGAGCAGTACTTC. This encodes CASSVAGDEQYF.

A remark on this clone: The same CDR3 can be traced to other DNA sequences in this sample. The rearrangement uses TRBV5-1 and TRBJ1-1, with 8 positions matching TRBD1. Germline V lookup: CDR1 SGHRS, CDR2 YFSETQ. The CDR3 consists of 15 residues. J was trimmed by 1 base and V by 4 bases; bases with no gene match: 6. CDR3 DNA: TGCGCCAGCAGCCCCGGACAGGGAAGGAACACTGAAGCTTTCTTT. Translation: CASSPGQGRNTEAFF.